The 25 T cell receptor beta chains in this list originate from one sample, sequenced in a study of neurological immune-mediated disorders. MiXCR was run by TCRdb on the 5' RACE reads, yielding one entry per CDR3 protein. The sample carries approximately 74,000 distinct CDR3 sequences, 4% to 6% recorded once. The specimen sequenced was PBMCs. The receptors originated from a man aged 18 to 29 with multiple sclerosis.

The chain uses TRBV5-1 and TRBJ1-2, with a weak D call TRBD1 (5 bases). V was shortened by 2 bases and J by 8 bases, with 16 bases between the two germline ends. The germline V gene has CDR1 SGHRS and CDR2 YFSETQ. The CDR3 is 14 amino acids. CDR3 protein: CASSFGARDGGYTF. Written as DNA, the CDR3 is TGCGCCAGCAGCTTCGGGGCCAGGGATGGCGGCTACACCTTC.

This clonotype was recorded many times. The chain links TRBV5-1 to TRBJ1-6; D remains unclear. Trimming removed 0 bases at V and 8 bases at J, with 12 bases between. The germline V gene has CDR1 SGHRS and CDR2 YFSETQ. This CDR3 is built from 15 residues. CDR3 loop: CASSLARGMDSPLHF. DNA for the CDR3: TGCGCCAGCAGCTTGGCCCGGGGAATGGATTCACCCCTCCACTTT.

In its sample, this clonotype was seen many times. V gene TRBV4-3 combines with J gene TRBJ2-1, with 11 bases identical to TRBD2. This CDR3 has 16 amino acids. CDR1 is LGHNA, CDR2 YSLEER, per germline. J was trimmed by 4 bases and V by 4 bases; bases with no gene match: 6. This CDR3 reads CASSLSGTSGYNEQFF. In DNA form, the CDR3 reads TGCGCCAGCAGCCTCTCCGGGACTAGCGGTTACAATGAGCAGTTCTTC.

The chain has TRBV6-6 and TRBJ2-4, with D possibly being TRBD2 (6 bases). The CDR3 length is 16 residues. CDR1 and CDR2 from the germline V gene are MNHNY and SVGAGI (reference sequence). V was trimmed by 3 bases and J by 4 bases, leaving 16 bases between them. CDR3 sequence: CASSYQERADKNIQYF. The CDR3, as DNA: TGTGCCAGCAGTTATCAGGAGCGGGCGGATAAAAACATTCAGTACTTC.

In its sample, this clonotype was seen many times. V and J are TRBV29-1 and TRBJ2-7, with 8 bases aligning to TRBD1. CDR1 and CDR2 from the germline V gene are SQVTM and ANQGSEA. This CDR3 region has 14 residues. The V gene end was trimmed by 4 bases and the J gene end by 5 bases; junction bases not matched to a gene: 10. CDR3 residues: CSVVGQAPVDEQYF. As DNA, the CDR3 is TGCAGCGTTGTGGGACAGGCGCCGGTGGACGAGCAGTACTTC.

In this sample, this clonotype turned up a few times. This sequence joins TRBV11-2 and TRBJ2-3, with D perhaps given as TRBD1 or TRBD2 (6 bases each). Germline loops: CDR1 SGHAT, CDR2 FQNNGV. The CDR3 runs 17 residues. V was clipped by 1 base and J by 5 bases, with 19 bases between them. This chain's CDR3 is CASSLAPQGSGLDTQYF. The CDR3 DNA follows: TGTGCCAGCAGCTTAGCCCCACAGGGCAGCGGGTTAGATACGCAGTATTTT. The whole variable domain, remainder taken from reference TRBV11-2 and TRBJ2-3, is EAGVAQSPRYKIIEKRQSVAFWCNPISGHATLYWYQQILGQGPKLLIQFQNNGVVDDSQLPKDRFSAERLKGVDSTLKIQPAKLEDSAVYLCASSLAPQGSGLDTQYFGPGTRLTVL.

This clonotype came up many times. V is TRBV5-1 and J is TRBJ1-5; 8 bases agree with TRBD1. Germline V gene data show CDR1 as SGHRS and CDR2 as YFSETQ. V lost 4 bases and J lost 6; bases outside the gene matches: 9. The CDR3 loop spans 15 amino acids. The CDR3 reads CASSHGQGGSQPQHF. The CDR3 DNA reads as TGCGCCAGCAGCCATGGACAGGGTGGTAGTCAGCCCCAGCATTTT.

This clonotype was recorded at least ten times. The rearrangement joins TRBV7-9 to TRBJ2-3; D is ambiguous. Deletions cut 6 bases from V and 2 bases from J, with 9 bases between. Germline assignment: CDR1 SEHNR and CDR2 FQNEAQ (reference sequence). This CDR3 spans 13 amino acids. CDR3 bases: TGTGCCAGCAGGGGCGGATACACAGATACGCAGTATTTT. Translating it yields CASRGGYTDTQYF.

This clonotype has ten or more counts. An end of the junction does not agree with germline; a read error may underlie this. The CDR3 protein is CASSLESLGPKNF. The CDR3 region has the DNA TGTGCCAGCAGCTTAGAATCTCTCGGGCCGAAGAACTTT. This chain connects TRBV7-6 to TRBJ1-1; the D is unclear. Germline-derived CDR1 and CDR2 are SGHVS and FNYEAQ. This CDR3 has 13 amino acids.

There are many counts of this clonotype. V usage is TRBV5-1 and J usage is TRBJ1-5; 9 bases map to TRBD1. V trimming: 4 bases; J trimming: 6 bases; junction bases outside the gene matches: 8. Germline V CDR1 and CDR2: SGHRS, YFSETQ. This CDR3 comprises 15 residues. This chain's CDR3 is CASSIAGTGIQPQHF. CDR3 nucleotides: TGCGCCAGCAGCATAGCCGGGACAGGGATTCAGCCCCAGCATTTT.

In this sample, this clonotype turned up many times. The chain is built from TRBV9 and TRBJ2-2; a weak D match, TRBD1 (5 bases). The V end lost 3 bases, the J end lost 5 bases, and 8 bases lay between the germline ends. Germline CDR1 SGDLS, CDR2 YYNGEE. There are 13 residues in the CDR3. The CDR3 coding sequence is TGTGCCAGCAGCGAATACAGGACCGGGGAGCTGTTTTTT. Protein product: CASSEYRTGELFF.

The chain carries TRBV10-2 and TRBJ2-3; TRBD1 or TRBD2 may be the D gene (5 bases each). V lost 6 bases, J lost 3 bases, and 16 bases lay in between. This CDR3 contains 15 residues. Germline-derived CDR1 and CDR2 are WSHSY and SAAADI. CDR3 region: CASRETGAQTDTQYF. As DNA, the CDR3 is TGCGCCAGCAGGGAAACCGGGGCGCAAACAGATACGCAGTATTTT.

This clonotype has ten or more counts. The V call is TRBV20-1, the J call TRBJ2-5; D is possibly TRBD2 (5 bases). V was shortened by 1 base and J by 1 base, with 13 bases between the two germline ends. Looked up from germline, CDR1 is DFQATT and CDR2 is SNEGSKA (reference sequence). The length of the CDR3 is 15 residues. The CDR3 DNA reads as TGCAGTGCTAGAGGGCACAGCGGCCCCCAAGAGACCCAGTACTTC. The encoded protein is CSARGHSGPQETQYF.

In its sample, this clonotype was seen many times. V gene TRBV12-3 or TRBV12-4 combines with J gene TRBJ1-2, with D hard to call. There are 13 residues in the CDR3. V lost 4 bases, J lost 0 bases, and 6 bases lay in between. The CDR3 bases are TGTGCCAGCAGTTCGGGCCCTAACTATGGCTACACCTTC. This gives the protein CASSSGPNYGYTF.

This clonotype occurred many times. The V gene is TRBV5-1, the J gene TRBJ2-2; 10 bases agree with TRBD2. The trim removed 7 bases at V and 3 bases at J, leaving 3 bases unmatched. Germline V gives CDR1 SGHRS, CDR2 YFSETQ. The CDR3 loop spans 14 amino acids. In DNA, the CDR3 is TGCGCCAGCGTAGCGGGGGGAGACACCGGGGAGCTGTTTTTT. Protein sequence: CASVAGGDTGELFF.

This clonotype appeared many times. The V call is TRBV10-3, the J call TRBJ2-1; TRBD1 aligns across 12 bases. CDR1 and CDR2 from the germline V gene are ENHRY and SYGVKD. CDR3 length: 15 residues. Trimming removed 3 bases from V and 8 bases from J; junction bases left unmatched: 5. The DNA of the CDR3 is TGTGCCATCAGTGAAGGGACAGGGGGCTTCGATGAGCAGTTCTTC. Amino acid sequence: CAISEGTGGFDEQFF.

Ten or more counts support this clonotype. V usage is TRBV5-1 and J usage is TRBJ1-5; a possible D gene is TRBD1 (5 bases). V gave up 4 bases and J gave up 0 bases, with 14 bases separating them. The CDR3 covers 16 residues. Germline V lookup: CDR1 SGHRS, CDR2 YFSETQ. CDR3 in amino acids: CASSPGGFGSNQPQHF. The DNA for the CDR3 is TGCGCCAGCAGCCCTGGGGGGTTCGGTAGCAATCAGCCCCAGCATTTT.

Only a few counts were recorded for this clonotype. At one end, the junction sequence differs from germline, possibly due to a read error. The V and J genes are TRBV5-6 and TRBJ2-3; D remains ambiguous. CDR3 size: 14 residues. CDR1 and CDR2 from the germline V gene are SGHDT and YYEEEE. CDR3 region: CASTLYQRTDTQYF. The CDR3 DNA sequence: TGTGCCAGCACCTTGTACCAACGCACAGATACGCAGTATTTT.

In the case of this clonotype: A read error is possible here, since a much larger clone lies one base away. This chain joins TRBV7-2 and TRBJ1-5, with D possibly TRBD1 on 5 matching bases. The CDR3 length is 13 residues. CDR1 SGHTA and CDR2 FQGNSA come from the germline V gene. CDR3 nucleotides: TGTGTCAGCAGCTTAGGGGTCAATCAGCCCCAGCATTTT. Translating it yields CVSSLGVNQPQHF.

Many counts were recorded for this clonotype. The V and J genes are TRBV20-1 and TRBJ2-3; possibly TRBD2 for D (6 bases). Trimming removed 4 bases from V and 1 base from J, with 15 bases in between. From germline, CDR1 is DFQATT and CDR2 SNEGSKA (reference sequence). The CDR3 covers 15 residues. The CDR3 loop is CSATENQRGTDTQYF. The CDR3 coding sequence is TGCAGTGCTACTGAAAACCAGCGGGGCACAGATACGCAGTATTTT.

This clonotype was picked up many times. Here the CDR3 DNA reads TGTGCCAGCAGTCCCGCCGGACTCTTCGGCGAGCAGTACTTC. This gives the protein CASSPAGLFGEQYF. V usage is TRBV27 and J usage is TRBJ2-7; possible D gene TRBD2, 5 bases. Germline V gene sequence: CDR1 MNHEY, CDR2 SMNVEV (reference sequence). The CDR3 is made up of 14 amino acids. V was shortened by 5 bases and J by 6 bases, with 17 bases between the two germline ends.

This clonotype was seen ten or more times. V usage is TRBV12-3 or TRBV12-4 and J usage is TRBJ1-2; D remains ambiguous. This CDR3 is 14 amino acids long. V was trimmed by 3 bases and J by 4 bases, leaving 12 bases between them. The CDR3 sequence is CASSFSVSSYGYTF. The CDR3 DNA is TGTGCCAGCAGTTTTTCTGTGTCCTCCTATGGCTACACCTTC.

This clonotype was recorded at least ten times. This chain connects TRBV5-1 to TRBJ1-4; TRBD1 matches 12 bases. The V gene's germline CDR1 is SGHRS and CDR2 YFSETQ. V shed 3 bases, J shed 8 bases, and the junction held 2 bases outside the gene matches. The CDR3 has 14 residues. The CDR3 sequence: CASSSGQGAEKLFF. The DNA of the CDR3 is TGCGCCAGCAGCTCGGGACAGGGGGCGGAAAAACTGTTTTTT. Drawing the rest from reference TRBV5-1 and TRBJ1-4, the complete variable domain is KAGVTQTPRYLIKTRGQQVTLSCSPISGHRSVSWYQQTPGQGLQFLFEYFSETQRNKGNFPGRFSGRQFSNSRSEMNVSTLELGDSALYLCASSSGQGAEKLFFGSGTQLSVL.

There are many counts of this clonotype. The chain couples TRBV27 to TRBJ2-2; D not certain. CDR3 length equals 12 residues. V was trimmed by 6 bases and J by 3 bases, leaving 5 bases between them. Per the germline V gene, CDR1 is MNHEY and CDR2 is SMNVEV (reference sequence). The CDR3 DNA reads TGTGCCAGCAGCTGGTACACCGGGGAGCTGTTTTTT. Translating it yields CASSWYTGELFF.

This clonotype appeared a few times. The rearrangement joins TRBV10-1 to TRBJ1-1; D not resolved. CDR1 WNHNN and CDR2 SYGVQD come from the germline V gene (reference sequence). Trimming cost V 3 bases and J 4 bases, with 12 bases left between them. The length of the CDR3 is 14 residues. CDR3 nucleotides: TGCGCCAGCAGTGATCAACGGGGTTCCACTGAAGCTTTCTTT. This translates into CASSDQRGSTEAFF.